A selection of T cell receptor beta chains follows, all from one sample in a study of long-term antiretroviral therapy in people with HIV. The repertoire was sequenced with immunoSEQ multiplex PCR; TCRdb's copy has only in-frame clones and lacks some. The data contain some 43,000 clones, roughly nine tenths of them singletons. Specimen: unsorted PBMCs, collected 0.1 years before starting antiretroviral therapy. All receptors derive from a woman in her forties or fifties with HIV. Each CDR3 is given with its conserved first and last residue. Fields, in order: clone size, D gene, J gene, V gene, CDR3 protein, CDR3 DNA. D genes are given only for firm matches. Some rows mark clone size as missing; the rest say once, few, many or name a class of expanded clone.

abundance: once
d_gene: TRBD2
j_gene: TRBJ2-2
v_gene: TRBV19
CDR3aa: CASSKRLAGGPSTGELFF
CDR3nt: TGTGCCAGTAGTAAAAGACTAGCGGGGGGGCCGAGCACCGGGGAGCTGTTTTTT

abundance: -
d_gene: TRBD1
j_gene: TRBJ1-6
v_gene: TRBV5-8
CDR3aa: CASSFRGTPLHF
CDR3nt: TGTGCCAGCAGCTTCAGGGGGACCCCCCTCCACTTT

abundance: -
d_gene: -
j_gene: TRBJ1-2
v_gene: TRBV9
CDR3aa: CASSVVPRAGYGYTF
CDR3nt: TGTGCCAGCAGCGTAGTTCCCAGGGCAGGCTATGGCTACACCTTC

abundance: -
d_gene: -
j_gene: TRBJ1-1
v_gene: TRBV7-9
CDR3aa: CASRGGNTEAFF
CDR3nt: TGTGCCAGCAGAGGTGGGAACACTGAAGCTTTCTTT

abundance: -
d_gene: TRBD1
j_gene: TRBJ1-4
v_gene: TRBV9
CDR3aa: CASSAGTANEKLFF
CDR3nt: TGTGCCAGCAGCGCGGGGACAGCTAATGAAAAACTGTTTTTT

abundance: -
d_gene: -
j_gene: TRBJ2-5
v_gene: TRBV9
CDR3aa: CASSPQLGTQYF
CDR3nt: TGTGCCAGCAGCCCCCAGCTTGGGACCCAGTACTTC

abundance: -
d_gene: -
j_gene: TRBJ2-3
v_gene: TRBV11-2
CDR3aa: CASSLDISVGSTDTQYF
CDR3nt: TGTGCCAGCAGCTTAGATATCTCGGTGGGGAGCACAGATACGCAGTATTTT

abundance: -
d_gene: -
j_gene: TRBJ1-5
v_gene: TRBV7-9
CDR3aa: CASSHRNQPQHF
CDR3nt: TGTGCCAGCAGTCATCGTAATCAGCCCCAGCATTTT

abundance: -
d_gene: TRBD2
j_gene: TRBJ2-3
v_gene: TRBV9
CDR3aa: CASSVEAGGPRDTQYF
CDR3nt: TGTGCCAGCAGCGTAGAAGCGGGGGGGCCTAGAGATACGCAGTATTTT

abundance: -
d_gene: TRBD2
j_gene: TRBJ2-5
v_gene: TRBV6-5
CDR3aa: CASSPPGLAKETQYF
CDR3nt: TGTGCCAGCAGTCCGCCGGGACTAGCGAAAGAGACCCAGTACTTC

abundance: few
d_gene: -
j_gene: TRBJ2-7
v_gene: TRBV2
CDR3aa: CASSESLGSYEQYF
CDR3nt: TGTGCCAGCAGTGAAAGTCTTGGTTCCTACGAGCAGTACTTC

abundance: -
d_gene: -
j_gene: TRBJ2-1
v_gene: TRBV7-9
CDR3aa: CASSPSWNNEQFF
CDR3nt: TGTGCCAGCAGCCCCAGCTGGAACAATGAGCAGTTCTTC

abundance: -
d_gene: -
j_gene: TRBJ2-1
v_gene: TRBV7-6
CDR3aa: CASSFSHNEQFF
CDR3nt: TGTGCCAGCAGCTTCAGCCACAATGAGCAGTTCTTC

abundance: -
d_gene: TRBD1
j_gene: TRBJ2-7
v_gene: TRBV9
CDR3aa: CASSARTGTGGPYEQYF
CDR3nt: TGTGCCAGCAGCGCCCGGACCGGGACAGGGGGCCCCTACGAGCAGTACTTC

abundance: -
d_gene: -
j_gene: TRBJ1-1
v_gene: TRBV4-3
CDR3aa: CASSQDPGNTEAFF
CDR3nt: TGCGCCAGCAGCCAAGACCCGGGGAACACTGAAGCTTTCTTT

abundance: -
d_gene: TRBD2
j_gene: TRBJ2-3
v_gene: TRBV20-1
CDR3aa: CSAKREDTQYF
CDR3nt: TGCAGTGCTAAGCGGGAAGATACGCAGTATTTT

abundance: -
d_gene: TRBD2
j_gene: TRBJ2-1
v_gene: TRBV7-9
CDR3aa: CASSLSKAGVYYNEQFF
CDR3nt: TGTGCCAGCAGCCTTAGCAAAGCGGGGGTGTACTACAATGAGCAGTTCTTC

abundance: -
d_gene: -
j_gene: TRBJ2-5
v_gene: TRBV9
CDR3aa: CASSVGPWVYQETQYF
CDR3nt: TGTGCCAGCAGCGTAGGCCCCTGGGTGTACCAAGAGACCCAGTACTTC

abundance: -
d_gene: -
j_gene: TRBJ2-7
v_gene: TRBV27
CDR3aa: CASSPDGRHEQYF
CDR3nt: TGTGCCAGCAGTCCCGACGGCAGGCACGAGCAGTACTTC

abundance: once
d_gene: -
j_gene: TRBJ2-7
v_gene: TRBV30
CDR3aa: CAWSIRDGYEQYF
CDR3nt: TGTGCCTGGAGTATAAGGGACGGGTACGAGCAGTACTTC

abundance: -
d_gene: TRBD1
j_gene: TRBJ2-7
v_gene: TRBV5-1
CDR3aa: CASSPTGEPYEQYF
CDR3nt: TGCGCCAGCAGCCCGACAGGGGAACCCTACGAGCAGTACTTC

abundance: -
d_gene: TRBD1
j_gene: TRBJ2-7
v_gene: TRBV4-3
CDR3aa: CASSQDRVEQYF
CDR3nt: TGCGCCAGCAGCCAGGACAGGGTCGAGCAGTACTTC

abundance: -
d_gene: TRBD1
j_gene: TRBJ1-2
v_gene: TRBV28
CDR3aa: CASRQSRGLGGYTF
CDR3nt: TGTGCCAGCCGCCAGAGCAGGGGGCTAGGTGGCTACACCTTC

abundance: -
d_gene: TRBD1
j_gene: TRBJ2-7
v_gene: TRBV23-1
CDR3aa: CASSDLTGAPAEQYF
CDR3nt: TGCGCCAGCAGTGACCTGACAGGGGCGCCGGCCGAGCAGTACTTC

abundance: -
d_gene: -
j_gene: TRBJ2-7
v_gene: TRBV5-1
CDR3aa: CASSLEGLSSYEQYF
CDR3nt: TGCGCCAGCAGCTTGGAAGGGTTGAGCTCCTACGAGCAGTACTTC

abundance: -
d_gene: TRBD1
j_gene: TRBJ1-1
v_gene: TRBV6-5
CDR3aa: CASSYIDRANTEAFF
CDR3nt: TGTGCCAGCAGTTATATCGACAGGGCGAACACTGAAGCTTTCTTT

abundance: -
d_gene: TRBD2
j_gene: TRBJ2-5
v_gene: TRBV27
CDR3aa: CASRRRSGTNAGETQYF
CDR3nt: TGTGCCAGCAGGCGGCGGTCCGGGACTAACGCTGGGGAGACCCAGTACTTC

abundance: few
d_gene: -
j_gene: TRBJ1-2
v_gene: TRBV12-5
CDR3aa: CASGLVGYYGYTF
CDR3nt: TGTGCTAGTGGTTTGGTAGGGTACTATGGCTACACCTTC

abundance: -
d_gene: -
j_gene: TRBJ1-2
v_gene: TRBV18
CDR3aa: CASSPFSPEHGYTF
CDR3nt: TGTGCCAGCTCACCATTTTCTCCGGAGCATGGCTACACCTTC

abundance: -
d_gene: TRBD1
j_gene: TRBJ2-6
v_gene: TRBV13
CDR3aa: CASSSRTGGRDWANVLTF
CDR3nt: TGTGCCAGCAGCTCTCGGACAGGGGGAAGGGATTGGGCCAACGTCCTGACTTTC

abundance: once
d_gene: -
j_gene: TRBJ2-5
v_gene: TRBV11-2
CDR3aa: CASSSETQYF
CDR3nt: TGTGCCAGCAGTTCAGAGACCCAGTACTTC

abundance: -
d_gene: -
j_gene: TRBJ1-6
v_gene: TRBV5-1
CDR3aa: CASSQGSYNSPLHF
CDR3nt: TGCGCCAGCAGTCAAGGATCTTATAATTCACCCCTCCACTTT

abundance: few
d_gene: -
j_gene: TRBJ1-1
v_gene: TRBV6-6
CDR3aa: CASSYQGGTEAFF
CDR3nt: TGTGCCAGCAGTTACCAGGGAGGAACTGAAGCTTTCTTT

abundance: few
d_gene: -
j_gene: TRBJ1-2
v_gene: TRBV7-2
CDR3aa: CASSLMSGTNYGYTF
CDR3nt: TGTGCCAGCAGCTTAATGTCAGGGACTAACTATGGCTACACCTTC

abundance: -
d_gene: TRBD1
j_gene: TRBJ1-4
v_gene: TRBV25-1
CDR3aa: CASSEGQGAEKLFF
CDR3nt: TGTGCCAGCAGTGAGGGACAGGGTGCTGAAAAACTGTTTTTT

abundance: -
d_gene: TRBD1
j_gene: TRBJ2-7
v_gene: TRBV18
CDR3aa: CASSPGQASYEQYF
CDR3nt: TGTGCCAGTTCACCGGGACAGGCCTCCTACGAGCAGTACTTC

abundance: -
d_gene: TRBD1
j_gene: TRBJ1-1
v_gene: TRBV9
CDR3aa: CASSVGQGGTEAFF
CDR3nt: TGTGCCAGCAGCGTAGGCCAGGGGGGCACTGAAGCTTTCTTT